In its sample, the clone carrying this T cell receptor (beta chain) was seen a few times. V shed 4 bases, J shed 6 bases, and the junction held 6 bases outside the gene matches. Germline V gene sequence: CDR1 LGHDT, CDR2 YNNKEL (reference sequence). This CDR3 spans 13 amino acids. These data come from a study of blood T cells in healthy people across ages. Combining a sample-barcoded 5' primer with a J-beta primer mix, a second PCR ran for 7 to 11 cycles. TCRdb reprocessed the 5' RACE reads with MiXCR, giving one entry per CDR3 protein. The table lists around 780,000 distinct CDR3 sequences, 20% to 30% of them singletons. These data are also associated with another study on T cells of mothers and their children.

The chain links TRBV3-1 to TRBJ2-7; 7 nucleotides match TRBD2. The sample consisted of blood. The receptor was isolated from a boy younger than 18 in good health. CDR3 nucleotides: TGTGCCAGCAGCCGAGGCCAGCGGGGCGAGCAGTACTTC. Translating gives CASSRGQRGEQYF.